Shown below are 32 T cell receptor beta chains from a single sample sequenced in a study of T cells after yellow fever vaccination. Each CDR3 protein is one row after TCRdb ran MiXCR on the 5' RACE reads. The table includes approximately 330,000 distinct CDR3 sequences, over 3.5% detected once. Sequencing was performed on PBMCs, taken 5 days after the yellow fever booster vaccination. These receptors all stem from a man younger than 35 who received the YFV17D yellow fever vaccine.

The chain has TRBV7-9 and TRBJ2-5, with D possibly TRBD2 on 5 matching bases. Per the germline V gene, CDR1 is SEHNR and CDR2 is FQNEAQ (reference sequence). This CDR3 spans 14 amino acids. With 2 bases removed from V and 0 bases from J, the gap between germline ends came to 7 bases. The CDR3 DNA is TGTGCCAGCAGCTTAATCGGGAACCAAGAGACCCAGTACTTC. It specifies CASSLIGNQETQYF. Full variable domain (remainder filled in from reference TRBV7-9 and TRBJ2-5): DTGVSQNPRHKITKRGQNVTFRCDPISEHNRLYWYRQTLGQGPEFLTYFQNEAQLEKSRLLSDRFSAERPKGSFSTLEIQRTEQGDSAMYLCASSLIGNQETQYFGPGTRLLVL.

The chain recombines TRBV7-2 with TRBJ2-2; TRBD1 is a possible D gene (6 bases). The CDR3 runs to 15 residues. Germline V gene lookup returns CDR1 SGHTA and CDR2 FQGNSA. V lost 7 bases to trimming and J lost 6 bases, with 18 bases between them. The CDR3: CASNVPGHFAGELFF. DNA of the CDR3: TGTGCCAGCAACGTCCCGGGACATTTTGCCGGGGAGCTGTTTTTT. The variable domain in full, completed from reference TRBV7-2 and TRBJ2-2, reads GAGVSQSPSNKVTEKGKDVELRCDPISGHTALYWYRQSLGQGLEFLIYFQGNSAPDKSGLPSDRFSAERTGGSVSTLTIQRTQQEDSAVYLCASNVPGHFAGELFFGEGSRLTVL.

This clonotype was recorded at least ten times. The V call is TRBV7-6, the J call TRBJ1-2; TRBD1 is a possible D gene (6 bases). The germline V and J ends were trimmed by 5 bases and 7 bases, with 11 bases remaining between them. Germline-derived CDR1 and CDR2 are SGHVS and FNYEAQ. The length of the CDR3 is 12 residues. CDR3 sequence: CASSMTGFGYTF. CDR3 nucleotides: TGTGCCAGCAGCATGACAGGTTTTGGCTACACCTTC.

CDR3 protein: CASRGGNTDTQYF. The CDR3 DNA is TGTGCCAGCAGAGGAGGTAACACAGATACGCAGTATTTT. The chain recombines TRBV11-2 with TRBJ2-3, with D maybe TRBD2 (5 bases). Germline loops: CDR1 SGHAT, CDR2 FQNNGV. Between the trimmed V and J ends, which lost 6 bases and 2 bases, there was a span of 9 bases. This CDR3 is built from 13 residues.

The V gene is TRBV6-5, the J gene TRBJ2-1, with D unclear. CDR3 size: 16 residues. The V end was cut by 6 bases, the J end by 0 bases, with 15 bases between. Germline CDR1 MNHEY, CDR2 SVGAGI. CDR3 nucleotides: TGTGCCAGCAGCCCCGAGCGCCTCAGCTCCTACAATGAGCAGTTCTTC. This encodes CASSPERLSSYNEQFF.

This clonotype was detected ten times or more. The chain links TRBV27 to TRBJ1-4; TRBD1 aligns across 8 bases. With 4 bases clipped from V and 11 bases from J, the junction kept 15 bases outside the gene matches. CDR1 is MNHEY, CDR2 SMNVEV, per germline (reference sequence). The CDR3 is 16 amino acids. The CDR3 region is CASSSTLLGTGQKLFF. In nucleotides, the CDR3 is TGTGCCAGCAGTTCCACCCTTCTGGGGACAGGTCAGAAACTGTTTTTT.

The chain carries TRBV4-1 and TRBJ1-2; a possible D gene is TRBD1 (5 bases). The germline V gene encodes CDR1 MGHRA and CDR2 YSYEKL. The CDR3 has 14 amino acids. V was cut by 3 bases and J by 4 bases, with 12 bases left in between. CDR3 in amino acids: CASSQPGDFYGYTF. In nucleotides, the CDR3 is TGCGCCAGCAGCCAGCCTGGGGACTTCTATGGCTACACCTTC.

This clonotype was seen only a few times. This chain's CDR3 is CAALDRGIQETQYF. The CDR3 DNA reads TGTGCCGCCCTGGACAGGGGCATCCAAGAGACCCAGTACTTC. This chain connects TRBV6-6 to TRBJ2-5, with TRBD1 matching 9 bases. With 11 bases clipped from V and 1 base from J, the junction kept 8 bases outside the gene matches. CDR3 size: 14 residues. Per the germline V gene, CDR1 is MNHNY and CDR2 is SVGAGI (reference sequence).

V and J are TRBV18 and TRBJ1-3; the D gene is possibly TRBD1 (5 bases). Germline loops: CDR1 KGHSH, CDR2 LQKENI. This CDR3 is 16 amino acids long. V was trimmed by 4 bases and J by 0 bases, leaving 13 bases between them. The CDR3 DNA sequence: TGTGCCAGCTCACTTAACGACAGAACCTCTGGAAACACCATATATTTT. Protein: CASSLNDRTSGNTIYF.

V is TRBV7-9 and J is TRBJ2-5, with TRBD2 matching over 8 bases. CDR1 is SEHNR, CDR2 FQNEAQ, per germline (reference sequence). V trimming: 10 bases; J trimming: 2 bases; junction bases outside the gene matches: 9. CDR3 length: 14 amino acids. As DNA, the CDR3 is TGTGCCATAAACGGGCGGGGGGCTCAAGAGACCCAGTACTTC. Translated: CAINGRGAQETQYF.

This clonotype was seen a few times. This rearrangement joins TRBV5-1 to TRBJ2-2, with a weak D call TRBD2 (5 bases). The CDR3 is made up of 16 amino acids. V shed 4 bases and J shed 7 bases, with 20 bases lying between them. Germline V gene sequence: CDR1 SGHRS, CDR2 YFSETQ. CDR3 residues: CASSPPETGKGGELFF. The CDR3 DNA follows: TGCGCCAGCAGCCCCCCCGAGACGGGGAAGGGCGGGGAGCTGTTTTTT.

The chain is built from TRBV20-1 and TRBJ2-1; no clear D. The CDR3 sequence is 13 residues long. Trimming removed 4 bases at V and 3 bases at J, with 10 bases between. Per germline, CDR1 DFQATT and CDR2 SNEGSKA (reference sequence). CDR3 nucleotide sequence: TGCAGTGCTAAGGACGGTAGCTACAATGAGCAGTTCTTC. It translates to CSAKDGSYNEQFF.

This clonotype was picked up a small number of times. The chain combines TRBV4-2 with TRBJ1-3, with D possibly being TRBD1 (5 bases). This CDR3 spans 15 amino acids. Germline lookup yields CDR1 LGHNA and CDR2 YNFKEQ. The V and J ends lost 3 bases and 0 bases respectively, with 9 bases between them. The CDR3 nucleotides read TGTGCCAGCAGCCAGGGACTTCTCTCTGGAAACACCATATATTTT. This gives the protein CASSQGLLSGNTIYF.

This clonotype was counted at least ten times. V gene TRBV5-1 combines with J gene TRBJ2-7; a possible D gene is TRBD1 (6 bases). Trimming took off 4 bases at V and 6 bases at J, with 14 bases between the two ends. In germline, CDR1 is SGHRS, CDR2 YFSETQ. This CDR3 is 13 amino acids long. In DNA, the CDR3 is TGCGCCAGCAGCACCCTACAGGGAGTCGAGCAGTACTTC. Protein: CASSTLQGVEQYF. The whole variable domain, remainder taken from reference TRBV5-1 and TRBJ2-7, is KAGVTQTPRYLIKTRGQQVTLSCSPISGHRSVSWYQQTPGQGLQFLFEYFSETQRNKGNFPGRFSGRQFSNSRSEMNVSTLELGDSALYLCASSTLQGVEQYFGPGTRLTVT.

This clonotype was observed many times. V usage is TRBV7-2 and J usage is TRBJ1-2; the D is unclear. This CDR3 has 14 amino acids. V lost 5 bases and J 9 bases, leaving 19 bases between the germline ends. CDR1 SGHTA and CDR2 FQGNSA come from the germline V gene. CDR3 bases: TGTGCCAGCAGCCGAAGAGAACTGTCGTTTCGCTACACCTTC. Protein product: CASSRRELSFRYTF.

This clonotype was observed a few times. The rearrangement links TRBV4-1 to TRBJ2-5; D assignment may be TRBD1 or TRBD2 (5 bases each). The CDR3 extends over 14 amino acids. Germline V lookup: CDR1 MGHRA, CDR2 YSYEKL. The germline V and J ends were trimmed by 0 bases and 9 bases, with 14 bases remaining between them. DNA of the CDR3: TGCGCCAGCAGCCAAGAAGGGGCTAGCTCCCCCCAGTACTTC. As protein: CASSQEGASSPQYF.

This clonotype occurred a few times. The chain recombines TRBV5-1 with TRBJ1-2, with TRBD1 matching 8 bases. This CDR3 region has 14 residues. Germline loops: CDR1 SGHRS, CDR2 YFSETQ. J lost 3 bases, V lost 3 bases, and 4 bases had no gene match. This CDR3 is CASSSQGQDYGYTF. In DNA form, the CDR3 reads TGCGCCAGCAGCTCACAGGGACAGGACTATGGCTACACCTTC.

In this sample, this clonotype turned up a few times. The CDR3 is CASSLGRLGGEQYF. The CDR3 region has the DNA TGCGCCAGCAGCTTAGGCCGGTTGGGGGGCGAGCAGTACTTC. The V and J genes are TRBV5-1 and TRBJ2-7, with D perhaps TRBD2 (6 bases). Trimming cost V 2 bases and J 6 bases, with 15 bases left between them. Germline lookup yields CDR1 SGHRS and CDR2 YFSETQ. There are 14 residues in the CDR3.

In this sample, this clonotype turned up a few times. V and J are TRBV5-5 and TRBJ2-7, with 7 bases matching TRBD1. This CDR3 has 14 residues. CDR1 and CDR2 (germline): SGHKS, YYEKEE (reference sequence). The trim removed 0 bases at V and 2 bases at J, leaving 2 bases unmatched. The CDR3 loop is CASSLGGGTYEQYF. The CDR3 DNA follows: TGTGCCAGCAGCTTGGGAGGGGGCACCTACGAGCAGTACTTC. The variable domain in full, with the rest retrieved from reference TRBV5-5 and TRBJ2-7, is DAGVTQSPTHLIKTRGQQVTLRCSPISGHKSVSWYQQVLGQGPQFIFQYYEKEERGRGNFPDRFSARQFPNYSSELNVNALLLGDSALYLCASSLGGGTYEQYFGPGTRLTVT.

The chain carries TRBV15 and TRBJ2-5; no clear D. Trimming took off 1 base at V and 3 bases at J, with 9 bases between the two ends. The germline V gene encodes CDR1 LNHNV and CDR2 YYDKDF (reference sequence). This CDR3 has 14 amino acids. CDR3 nucleotides: TGTGCCACCAGCAGAGGGCACGAAGAAGAGACCCAGTACTTC. Its translation is CATSRGHEEETQYF.

The rearrangement uses TRBV7-2 and TRBJ2-7, with D unclear. This CDR3 is 14 amino acids long. Germline loops: CDR1 SGHTA, CDR2 FQGNSA. V was pared by 1 base and J by 3 bases, with 10 bases between. CDR3 residues: CASSLGLVIYEQYF. CDR3 DNA: TGTGCCAGCAGCTTAGGGCTAGTGATCTACGAGCAGTACTTC.

The V call is TRBV7-3, the J call TRBJ2-2, with 8 bases aligning to TRBD1. The CDR3 runs to 15 residues. With V trimmed by 5 bases and J by 3 bases, 5 bases remained unmatched. Germline V gene sequence: CDR1 SGHTA, CDR2 FQGTGA. The CDR3 DNA reads as TGTGCCAGCAGCCCTACAGGGGGTTACACCGGGGAGCTGTTTTTT. It is translated as CASSPTGGYTGELFF.

This clonotype has more than one count but fewer than ten. The chain links TRBV28 to TRBJ1-5; D unclear. The germline CDR1 and CDR2 sequences are MDHEN and SYDVKM. V was trimmed by 6 bases and J by 3 bases, leaving 12 bases between them. The length of the CDR3 is 14 residues. DNA of the CDR3: TGTGCCAGCAGGAGCTACGGGGTCAATCAGCCCCAGCATTTT. The encoded protein is CASRSYGVNQPQHF.

This clonotype was counted at least ten times. The gene calls are TRBV11-2 and TRBJ2-1; the D gene could be TRBD1 or TRBD2 (5 bases each). V was clipped by 1 base and J by 0 bases, with 13 bases between them. Germline CDR1 is SGHAT and CDR2 is FQNNGV. The CDR3 sequence is 17 residues long. The CDR3 coding sequence is TGTGCCAGCAGCTTAGCCCACGGGGCCAGCTCCTACAATGAGCAGTTCTTC. This sequence encodes CASSLAHGASSYNEQFF.

CDR3 coding DNA: TGCAGTGCTCGCGCCACAGGCCCTAATCAGCCCCAGCATTTT. Encoded protein: CSARATGPNQPQHF. V and J are TRBV20-1 and TRBJ1-5, with D maybe TRBD1 (5 bases). V was pared by 5 bases and J by 4 bases, with 15 bases between. The CDR3 extends over 14 amino acids. The germline V gene has CDR1 DFQATT and CDR2 SNEGSKA (reference sequence).

This clonotype was seen repeatedly, ten times or more. The rearrangement uses TRBV7-2 and TRBJ2-5, with 12 positions matching TRBD2. The V and J ends lost 0 bases and 5 bases, in that order; junction bases with no gene match: 7. The CDR3 consists of 17 residues. Germline-derived CDR1 and CDR2 are SGHTA and FQGNSA. CDR3 residues: CASSLAITSGGRETQYF. DNA of the CDR3: TGTGCCAGCAGCTTAGCGATTACTAGCGGGGGGCGGGAGACCCAGTACTTC.

The chain has TRBV4-1 and TRBJ2-1; D remains unclear. CDR1 and CDR2 (germline): MGHRA, YSYEKL. Trimming left V 5 bases short and J 8 bases short, with 19 bases between. CDR3 length equals 15 residues. CDR3 bases: TGCGCCAGCAGCAGTATAGGTCTTCTGCGTCATGAGCAGTTCTTC. This translates into CASSSIGLLRHEQFF.

This clonotype appeared a few times. CDR3 in DNA: TGTGCCAGCAGCTTAAAGAGGGAACCCTTTGGAGCTTTCTTT. It yields the protein CASSLKREPFGAFF. The chain recombines TRBV7-9 with TRBJ1-1; D call uncertain. Looked up from germline, CDR1 is SEHNR and CDR2 is FQNEAQ (reference sequence). Trimming left V 2 bases short and J 10 bases short, with 17 bases between. The CDR3 covers 14 residues.

This clonotype was observed many times. This rearrangement joins TRBV12-3 or TRBV12-4 to TRBJ1-5; D unresolved. The V and J ends lost 4 bases and 0 bases respectively, with 7 bases between them. The CDR3 is 14 residues long. The CDR3 sequence is CASSSSSSNQPQHF. DNA of the CDR3: TGTGCCAGCAGTTCCTCAAGTAGCAATCAGCCCCAGCATTTT.

The rearrangement joins TRBV2 to TRBJ2-3; D could derive from TRBD1 or TRBD2 (5 bases each). V lost 7 bases, J lost 4 bases, and 15 bases lay in between. The CDR3 length is 14 residues. CDR1 SNHLY and CDR2 FYNNEI come from the germline V gene. CDR3 nucleotide sequence: TGTGCCAGCACGGGTCTTGGGACGGCAGATACGCAGTATTTT. Its protein product is CASTGLGTADTQYF.

This clonotype was observed many times. The CDR3 region is CASSPRRGYTDTQYF. The CDR3 nucleotides are TGTGCCAGCAGCCCAAGGAGGGGTTATACAGATACGCAGTATTTT. The rearrangement joins TRBV7-2 to TRBJ2-3, with D perhaps TRBD2 (6 bases). From germline, CDR1 is SGHTA and CDR2 FQGNSA. There are 15 residues in the CDR3. Between the trimmed V and J ends, which lost 5 bases and 3 bases, there was a span of 15 bases.

The chain joins TRBV12-3 or TRBV12-4 to TRBJ1-5, with D possibly TRBD1 on 6 matching bases. The CDR3 consists of 15 residues. The V end lost 3 bases, the J end lost 7 bases, and 16 bases lay between the germline ends. The CDR3 loop reads CASSLQGGSEQPQHF. The CDR3 DNA follows: TGTGCCAGCAGTTTGCAAGGGGGGAGTGAACAGCCCCAGCATTTT.